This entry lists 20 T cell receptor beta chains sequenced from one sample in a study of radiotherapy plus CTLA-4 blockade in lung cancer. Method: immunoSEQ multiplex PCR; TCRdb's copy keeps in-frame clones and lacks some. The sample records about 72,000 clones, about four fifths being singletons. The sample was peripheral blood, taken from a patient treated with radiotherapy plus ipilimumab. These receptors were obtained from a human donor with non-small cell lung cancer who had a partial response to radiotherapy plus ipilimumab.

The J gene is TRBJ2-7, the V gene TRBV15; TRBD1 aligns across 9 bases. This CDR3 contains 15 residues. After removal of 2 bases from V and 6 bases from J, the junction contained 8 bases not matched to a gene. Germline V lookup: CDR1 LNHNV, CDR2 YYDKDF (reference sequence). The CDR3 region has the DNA TGTGCCACCAGCAGACCCGGGACAGGGTCGAGCGAGCAGTACTTC. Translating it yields CATSRPGTGSSEQYF.

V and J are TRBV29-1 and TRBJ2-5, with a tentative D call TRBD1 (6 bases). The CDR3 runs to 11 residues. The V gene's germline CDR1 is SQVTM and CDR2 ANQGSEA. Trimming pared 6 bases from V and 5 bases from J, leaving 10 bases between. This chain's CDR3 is CSVGRGETQYF. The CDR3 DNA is TGCAGCGTAGGCAGGGGCGAGACCCAGTACTTC.

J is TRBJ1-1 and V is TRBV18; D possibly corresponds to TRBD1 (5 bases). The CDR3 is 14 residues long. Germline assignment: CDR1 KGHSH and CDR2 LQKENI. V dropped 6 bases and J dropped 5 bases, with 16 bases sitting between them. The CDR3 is CASSSTGVGTEAFF. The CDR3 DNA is TGTGCCAGCTCGTCCACGGGGGTAGGGACTGAAGCTTTCTTT.

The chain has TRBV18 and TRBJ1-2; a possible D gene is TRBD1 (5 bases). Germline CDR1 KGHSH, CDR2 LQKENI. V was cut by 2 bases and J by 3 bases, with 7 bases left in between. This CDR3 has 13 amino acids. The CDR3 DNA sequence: TGTGCCAGCTCACCAGGGGCGGACTATGGCTACACCTTC. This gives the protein CASSPGADYGYTF.

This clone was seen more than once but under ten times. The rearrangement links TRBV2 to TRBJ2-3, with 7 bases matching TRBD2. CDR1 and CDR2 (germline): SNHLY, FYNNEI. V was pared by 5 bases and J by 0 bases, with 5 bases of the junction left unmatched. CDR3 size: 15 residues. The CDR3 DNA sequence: TGTGCCAGCAGTATGAGGCGGGGGAGCACAGATACGCAGTATTTT. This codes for CASSMRRGSTDTQYF. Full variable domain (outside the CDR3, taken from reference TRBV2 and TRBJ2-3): EPEVTQTPSHQVTQMGQEVILRCVPISNHLYFYWYRQILGQKVEFLVSFYNNEISEKSEIFDDQFSVERPDGSNFTLKIRSTKLEDSAMYFCASSMRRGSTDTQYFGPGTRLTVL.

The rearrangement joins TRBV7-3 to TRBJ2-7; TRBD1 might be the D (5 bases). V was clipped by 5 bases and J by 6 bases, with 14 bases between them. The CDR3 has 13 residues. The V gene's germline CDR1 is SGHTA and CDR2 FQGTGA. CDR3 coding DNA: TGTGCCAGCAGCCCTACCACAGGTATCGAGCAGTACTTC. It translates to CASSPTTGIEQYF.

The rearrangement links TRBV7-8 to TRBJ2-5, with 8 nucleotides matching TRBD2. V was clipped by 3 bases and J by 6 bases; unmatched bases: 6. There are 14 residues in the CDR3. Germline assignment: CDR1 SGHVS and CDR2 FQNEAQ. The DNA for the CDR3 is TGTGCCAGCAGCTTGAACGAGCGGGAGAAGACCCAGTACTTC. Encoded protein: CASSLNEREKTQYF.

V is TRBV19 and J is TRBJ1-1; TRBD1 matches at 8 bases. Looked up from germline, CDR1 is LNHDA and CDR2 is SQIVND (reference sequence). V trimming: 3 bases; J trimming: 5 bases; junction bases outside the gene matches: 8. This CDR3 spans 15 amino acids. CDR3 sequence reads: CASSINQGARTEAFF. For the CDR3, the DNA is TGTGCCAGTAGTATTAATCAGGGGGCGCGAACTGAAGCTTTCTTT.

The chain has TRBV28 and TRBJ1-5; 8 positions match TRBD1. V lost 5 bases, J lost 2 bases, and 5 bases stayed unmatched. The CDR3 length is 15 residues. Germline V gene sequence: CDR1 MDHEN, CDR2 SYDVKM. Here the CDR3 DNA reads TGTGCCAGCAGTCGACAGGGGCAAGGCAATCAGCCCCAGCATTTT. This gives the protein CASSRQGQGNQPQHF. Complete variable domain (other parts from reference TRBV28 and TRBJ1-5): DVKVTQSSRYLVKRTGEKVFLECVQDMDHENMFWYRQDPGLGLRLIYFSYDVKMKEKGDIPEGYSVSREKKERFSLILESASTNQTSMYLCASSRQGQGNQPQHFGDGTRLSIL.

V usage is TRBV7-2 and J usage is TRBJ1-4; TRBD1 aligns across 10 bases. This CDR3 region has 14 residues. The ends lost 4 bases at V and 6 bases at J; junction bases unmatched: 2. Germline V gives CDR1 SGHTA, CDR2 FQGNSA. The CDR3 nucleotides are TGTGCCAGCAGCTCCGGGACAGGGGATGAAAAACTGTTTTTT. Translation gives CASSSGTGDEKLFF. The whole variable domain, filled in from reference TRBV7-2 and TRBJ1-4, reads GAGVSQSPSNKVTEKGKDVELRCDPISGHTALYWYRQSLGQGLEFLIYFQGNSAPDKSGLPSDRFSAERTGGSVSTLTIQRTQQEDSAVYLCASSSGTGDEKLFFGSGTQLSVL.

The chain's CDR3 is CASSLQGGYNEQFF. DNA for the CDR3: TGTGCCAGCAGCTTACAGGGGGGATACAATGAGCAGTTCTTC. The chain links TRBV7-9 to TRBJ2-1, with D perhaps TRBD1 (7 bases). The CDR3 extends over 14 amino acids. In germline, CDR1 is SEHNR, CDR2 FQNEAQ (reference sequence). Trimming removed 2 bases from V and 4 bases from J, with 9 bases in between.

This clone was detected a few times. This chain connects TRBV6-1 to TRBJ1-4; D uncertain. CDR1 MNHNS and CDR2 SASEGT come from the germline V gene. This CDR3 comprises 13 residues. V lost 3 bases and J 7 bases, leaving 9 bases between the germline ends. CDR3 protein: CASSDRLGEKLFF. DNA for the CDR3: TGTGCCAGCAGTGACAGACTGGGTGAAAAACTGTTTTTT.

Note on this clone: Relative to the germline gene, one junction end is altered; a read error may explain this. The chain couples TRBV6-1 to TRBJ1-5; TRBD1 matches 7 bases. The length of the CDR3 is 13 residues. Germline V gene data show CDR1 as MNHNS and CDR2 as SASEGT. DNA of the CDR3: TGTGTCAGCAACCTACAGGGGACTCAGCCCCAGCATTTT. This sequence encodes CVSNLQGTQPQHF.

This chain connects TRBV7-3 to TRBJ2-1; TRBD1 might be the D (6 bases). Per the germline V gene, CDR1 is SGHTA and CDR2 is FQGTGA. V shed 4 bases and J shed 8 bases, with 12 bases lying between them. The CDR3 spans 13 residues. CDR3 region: CASSSRGGDEQFF. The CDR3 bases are TGTGCCAGCAGCTCCAGAGGGGGTGATGAGCAGTTCTTC.

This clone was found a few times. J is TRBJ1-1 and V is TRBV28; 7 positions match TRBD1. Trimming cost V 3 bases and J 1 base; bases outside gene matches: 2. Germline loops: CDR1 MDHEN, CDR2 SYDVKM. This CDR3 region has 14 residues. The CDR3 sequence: CASSFRDRNTEAFF. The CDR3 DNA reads TGTGCCAGCAGTTTTAGGGACAGGAACACTGAAGCTTTCTTT.

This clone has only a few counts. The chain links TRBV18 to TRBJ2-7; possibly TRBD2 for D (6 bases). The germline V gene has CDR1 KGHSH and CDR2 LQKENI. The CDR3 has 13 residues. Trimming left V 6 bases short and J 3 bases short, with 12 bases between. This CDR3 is CASSATRNYEQYF. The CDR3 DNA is TGTGCCAGCTCGGCGACTAGGAACTACGAGCAGTACTTC.

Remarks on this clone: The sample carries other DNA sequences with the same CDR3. The DNA for the CDR3 is TGTGCCAGCAGCACCGGGGGGGATCAGCCCCAGCATTTT. It is translated as CASSTGGDQPQHF. This rearrangement joins TRBV5-4 to TRBJ1-5; D possibly corresponds to TRBD1 (5 bases). Trimming removed 4 bases from V and 5 bases from J, with 10 bases in between. The CDR3 is made up of 13 amino acids. Per germline, CDR1 SGHNT and CDR2 YYREEE (reference sequence).

CDR3: CASSRRGDSSSYEQYF. Written as DNA, the CDR3 is TGCGCCAGCAGCCGGAGGGGGGACAGTTCGTCCTACGAGCAGTACTTC. This chain links TRBV4-1 with TRBJ2-7, with D possibly matching TRBD1 (7 bases). Trimming removed 4 bases at V and 1 base at J, with 17 bases between. Germline V lookup: CDR1 MGHRA, CDR2 YSYEKL. This CDR3 has 16 residues.

CDR3 in DNA: TGTGCCAGCAGTAGGACTAGCCAAATAGGAAACACCATATATTTT. Its translation: CASSRTSQIGNTIYF. This chain connects TRBV5-5 to TRBJ1-3; D not resolved. Trimming took off 5 bases at V and 4 bases at J, with 16 bases between the two ends. This CDR3 has 15 amino acids. Germline V CDR1 and CDR2: SGHKS, YYEKEE (reference sequence).

The CDR3 reads CASRQDSYNEQFF. CDR3 bases: TGCGCCAGCCGACAGGACTCCTACAATGAGCAGTTCTTC. The rearrangement links TRBV5-1 to TRBJ2-1, with D possibly matching TRBD1 (6 bases). The CDR3 spans 13 residues. With 7 bases removed from V and 0 bases from J, the gap between germline ends came to 8 bases. Germline V lookup: CDR1 SGHRS, CDR2 YFSETQ.